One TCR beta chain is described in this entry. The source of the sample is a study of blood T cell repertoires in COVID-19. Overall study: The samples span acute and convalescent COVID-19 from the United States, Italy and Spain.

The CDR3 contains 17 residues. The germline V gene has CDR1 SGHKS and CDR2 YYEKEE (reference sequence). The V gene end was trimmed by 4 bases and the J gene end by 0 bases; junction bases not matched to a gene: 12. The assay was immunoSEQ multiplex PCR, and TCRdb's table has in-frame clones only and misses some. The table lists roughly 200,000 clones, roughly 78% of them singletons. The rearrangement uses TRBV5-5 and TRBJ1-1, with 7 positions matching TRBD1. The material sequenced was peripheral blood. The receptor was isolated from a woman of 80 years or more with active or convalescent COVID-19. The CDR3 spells CASSPRQGLSMNTEAFF. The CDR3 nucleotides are TGTGCCAGCAGCCCGAGACAGGGCCTTTCTATGAACACTGAAGCTTTCTTT.